These 15 T cell receptor beta chains originate from one sample sequenced in a study of blood T cell repertoires in COVID-19. The data were produced by immunoSEQ multiplex PCR, yet TCRdb's version contains in-frame clones alone and is incomplete. The table lists roughly 190,000 clones, about 88% of them singletons, with about 7% in the top ten. Sequencing was performed on peripheral blood. Receptors were obtained from a woman older than 75 in a cohort sampled during active or convalescent COVID-19.

This chain joins TRBV6-1 and TRBJ1-5; TRBD1 matches at 8 bases. CDR1 MNHNS and CDR2 SASEGT come from the germline V gene. This CDR3 region has 17 residues. V was clipped by 4 bases and J by 7 bases; unmatched bases: 15. The CDR3 sequence: CASSGASGRGRLQPQHF. As DNA, the CDR3 is TGTGCCAGCAGTGGGGCGTCGGGCAGGGGGCGCTTGCAGCCCCAGCATTTT.

This clone was seen just once. The V and J genes are TRBV29-1 and TRBJ2-2, with 7 bases that match TRBD2. Germline CDR1 SQVTM, CDR2 ANQGSEA. V dropped 7 bases and J dropped 0; count of bases not matched to a gene: 8. The CDR3 consists of 15 residues. CDR3 sequence: CSAVRGLTNTGELFF. The CDR3 DNA is TGCAGCGCAGTCCGGGGACTAACGAACACCGGGGAGCTGTTTTTT.

V gene TRBV23-1 combines with J gene TRBJ2-7; no clear D. TRBV23-1 is placed among ORFs of uncertain function. This CDR3 is built from 15 residues. The V end was cut by 0 bases, the J end by 7 bases, with 16 bases between. The CDR3 nucleotides read TGCGCCAGCAGTCAATCTGGGCCCTACCCCAGGGAGCAGTACGTC. This translates into CASSQSGPYPREQYV.

This clone was picked up one time. The chain carries TRBV27 and TRBJ2-7; 7 bases fit TRBD1. V was clipped by 1 base and J by 3 bases; unmatched bases: 3. This CDR3 has 14 residues. Germline V gene sequence: CDR1 MNHEY, CDR2 SMNVEV (reference sequence). CDR3 coding DNA: TGTGCCAGCAGTTTATTACCAGGGGGCTACGAGCAGTACGTC. Protein: CASSLLPGGYEQYV.

The chain links TRBV6-1 to TRBJ1-1; TRBD1 aligns across 10 bases. This CDR3 comprises 13 residues. V was pared by 1 base and J by 7 bases, with 0 bases of the junction left unmatched. From germline, CDR1 is MNHNS and CDR2 SASEGT. CDR3 in DNA: TGTGCCAGCAGTGAAGGGACAGGGGGTGAAGCTTTCTTT. Translated: CASSEGTGGEAFF.

The rearrangement joins TRBV3-1 (or the pseudogene TRBV3-2) to TRBJ2-5; 10 bases line up with TRBD2. The CDR3 runs to 14 residues. V shed 5 bases and J 3 bases; nucleotides not matched to a gene: 3. The germline V gene encodes CDR1 LGHDT and CDR2 YNNKEL (reference sequence). CDR3 amino acids: CASSASGSEETQYF. CDR3 nucleotide sequence: TGTGCCAGCAGCGCTAGCGGGAGCGAAGAGACCCAGTACTTC.

The V call is TRBV10-3, the J call TRBJ2-5; D unresolved. The germline V gene encodes CDR1 ENHRY and CDR2 SYGVKD. The CDR3 is made up of 12 amino acids. The germline V and J ends were trimmed by 3 bases and 10 bases, with 12 bases remaining between them. The CDR3 reads CAISDVHQIQYF. The CDR3 DNA sequence: TGTGCCATCAGTGATGTCCACCAGATCCAGTACTTC.

V gene TRBV27 combines with J gene TRBJ1-6; TRBD1 is a possible D gene (5 bases). With 7 bases removed from V and 7 bases from J, the gap between germline ends came to 14 bases. CDR3 size: 14 residues. CDR1 MNHEY and CDR2 SMNVEV come from the germline V gene (reference sequence). The CDR3 sequence is CASTRRGSNSPLHF. DNA of the CDR3: TGTGCCAGCACGAGGAGGGGCTCGAATTCACCCCTCCACTTT.

The chain employs TRBV18 and TRBJ2-5; 8 bases align to TRBD1. Germline CDR1 and CDR2: KGHSH and LQKENI. The CDR3 contains 14 residues. V shed 0 bases and J 3 bases; nucleotides not matched to a gene: 0. The CDR3 DNA reads TGTGCCAGCTCACCACCGGGACAGGAAGAGACCCAGTACTTC. Translation gives CASSPPGQEETQYF.

The chain couples TRBV6-1 to TRBJ2-3; TRBD2 is a possible D gene (7 bases). Germline V gives CDR1 MNHNS, CDR2 SASEGT. The V end was cut by 3 bases, the J end by 4 bases, with 11 bases between. The CDR3 runs to 14 residues. The CDR3 protein is CASSERGPPDTQYF. CDR3 bases: TGTGCCAGCAGTGAGCGGGGGCCCCCAGATACGCAGTATTTT.

The genes are TRBV19 and TRBJ1-1, with D possibly being TRBD1 (6 bases). This CDR3 is 14 amino acids long. V gave up 7 bases and J gave up 1 base, with 13 bases separating them. CDR1 is LNHDA and CDR2 is SQIVND in the germline V gene (reference sequence). The CDR3 DNA is TGTGCCAGTAACCGGCAGGGGCCGAACACTGAAGCTTTCTTT. Residues: CASNRQGPNTEAFF. The complete variable domain, with remaining parts taken from reference TRBV19 and TRBJ1-1, reads DGGITQSPKYLFRKEGQNVTLSCEQNLNHDAMYWYRQDPGQGLRLIYYSQIVNDFQKGDIAEGYSVSREKKESFPLTVTSAQKNPTAFYLCASNRQGPNTEAFFGQGTRLTVV.

This chain's CDR3 is CASSQGQGFSYGYTF. The CDR3, as DNA: TGTGCCAGCAGCCAAGGACAGGGTTTCAGCTATGGCTACACCTTC. The chain recombines TRBV3-1 (or the pseudogene TRBV3-2) with TRBJ1-2; TRBD1 aligns across 7 bases. The trim removed 1 base at V and 4 bases at J, leaving 6 bases unmatched. This CDR3 has 15 residues. Germline lookup yields CDR1 LGHDT and CDR2 YNNKEL (reference sequence).

The chain links TRBV24-1 to TRBJ2-1; 11 bases are a match to TRBD2. With V trimmed by 4 bases and J by 2 bases, 18 bases remained unmatched. The length of the CDR3 is 21 residues. Germline V CDR1 and CDR2: KGHDR, SFDVKD. The CDR3 coding sequence is TGTGCCACCAGTGAAAAATTAGCGGGGGGGCTGGTAGAAAGGACCTACAATGAGCAGTTCTTC. This codes for CATSEKLAGGLVERTYNEQFF.

The genes are TRBV27 and TRBJ2-1; 11 bases agree with TRBD2. Trimming cost V 4 bases and J 13 bases; bases outside gene matches: 24. The CDR3 is made up of 19 amino acids. Germline lookup yields CDR1 MNHEY and CDR2 SMNVEV (reference sequence). CDR3 amino acids: CASSSGLAGGLAALGVQFF. CDR3 nucleotides: TGTGCCAGCAGTTCAGGGCTAGCGGGGGGTTTGGCCGCTTTAGGGGTTCAGTTCTTC.

The genes are TRBV11-2 and TRBJ1-1; possible D gene TRBD1, 6 bases. V shed 1 base and J shed 3 bases, with 18 bases lying between them. CDR1 and CDR2 (germline): SGHAT, FQNNGV. This CDR3 has 17 residues. This CDR3 is CASSLVGRGIRDTEAFF. CDR3 bases: TGTGCCAGCAGCTTAGTTGGTAGGGGGATTAGGGACACTGAAGCTTTCTTT.